These T cell receptor beta chains were read from a single sample in a study of blood T cell repertoires in COVID-19. The table came from immunoSEQ multiplex PCR; TCRdb's copy has only in-frame clones and leaves some out. In the table there are some 250,000 clones, approximately 80% of which are singletons. Sequencing was carried out using peripheral blood. These receptors all come from a man aged 25-40 years who had recovered from COVID-19. The CDR3 runs from the conserved cysteine through the conserved F or W. Each record gives: clone size, J gene, D gene, V gene, CDR3 protein, CDR3 DNA. D genes are given only for firm matches. Size values are once, few and many counts, or a class for expanded clones, and some rows have none.

NA	TRBJ1-5	NA	TRBV21-1	CASSKWRIRDRGENSNQPQHF	TGTGCCAGCAGCAAATGGAGGATCCGGGACAGGGGGGAAAATAGCAATCAGCCCCAGCATTTT
NA	TRBJ2-3	TRBD2	TRBV6-5	CASMGLADTDTQYF	TGTGCCAGCATGGGACTAGCGGACACAGATACGCAGTATTTT
NA	TRBJ2-2	TRBD1	TRBV4-1	CASSRTGGAGELFF	TGCGCCAGCAGCCGGACAGGGGGAGCCGGGGAGCTGTTTTTT
once	TRBJ1-2	TRBD1	TRBV3-1/TRBV3-2	CASSHQDRSRDGYTF	TGTGCCAGCAGCCACCAGGACAGGTCTCGGGATGGCTACACCTTC
NA	TRBJ2-7	TRBD2	TRBV7-9	CASSWASGPAREQYF	TGTGCCAGCAGCTGGGCTAGCGGGCCCGCGAGGGAGCAGTACTTC
once	TRBJ2-7	TRBD1	TRBV20-1	CSALQGEEQYF	TGCAGTGCTCTCCAGGGGGAAGAGCAGTACTTC
NA	TRBJ2-2	NA	TRBV14	CASSPRTGITGELFF	TGTGCCAGCAGCCCAAGAACAGGGATCACCGGGGAGCTGTTTTTT
NA	TRBJ2-5	NA	TRBV10-3	CAVRTSPKETQYF	TGTGCCGTCAGGACATCCCCCAAAGAGACCCAGTACTTC
NA	TRBJ2-1	NA	TRBV18	CASSESSGLYNEQFF	TGTGCCAGCTCAGAGAGCTCAGGGCTTTACAATGAGCAGTTCTTC
NA	TRBJ2-7	NA	TRBV18	CASSPEPTRREEQYF	TGTGCCAGCTCACCAGAGCCTACCCGAAGGGAGGAGCAGTACTTC
NA	TRBJ2-3	TRBD2	TRBV5-1	CASSAETSGGTQYF	TGCGCCAGCAGCGCAGAAACTAGCGGGGGGACGCAGTATTTT
NA	TRBJ2-3	NA	TRBV27	CASSLWGVDTQYF	TGTGCCAGCAGTCTTTGGGGGGTGGATACGCAGTATTTT
NA	TRBJ2-1	NA	TRBV5-4	CASSLGRDEQFF	TGTGCCAGCAGCTTGGGGCGGGACGAGCAGTTCTTC
NA	TRBJ2-1	NA	TRBV2	CASTGGTSSSYNEQFF	TGTGCCAGCACCGGAGGGACGTCGAGCTCCTACAATGAGCAGTTCTTC
NA	TRBJ1-2	NA	TRBV3-1/TRBV3-2	CASSQGRFFSGYTF	TGTGCCAGCAGCCAAGGCAGGTTCTTCAGTGGCTACACCTTC
NA	TRBJ1-6	TRBD1	TRBV19	CASSGQDHSPLHF	TGTGCCAGTAGCGGACAGGATCATTCACCCCTCCACTTT
NA	TRBJ2-5	NA	TRBV24-1	CATSDNWRETQYF	TGTGCCACCAGTGATAATTGGAGAGAGACCCAGTACTTC
NA	TRBJ1-2	TRBD1	TRBV14	CASSQVAGGFDGYTF	TGTGCCAGCAGCCAAGTCGCAGGGGGCTTTGATGGCTACACCTTC
few	TRBJ1-1	NA	TRBV27	CASSPGGSTEAFF	TGTGCCAGCAGCCCGGGAGGGAGCACTGAAGCTTTCTTT
NA	TRBJ1-2	NA	TRBV3-1/TRBV3-2	CASSQERWQGGVYGYTF	TGTGCCAGCAGCCAAGAAAGGTGGCAGGGAGGGGTATATGGCTACACCTTC
NA	TRBJ1-1	TRBD1	TRBV6-5	CASSYTGQGYTEAFF	TGTGCCAGCAGTTATACGGGACAGGGATACACTGAAGCTTTCTTT
NA	TRBJ1-6	NA	TRBV19	CASSRQIAGYNSPLHF	TGTGCCAGTAGCAGACAGATTGCAGGGTATAATTCACCCCTCCACTTT
NA	TRBJ2-1	TRBD1	TRBV29-1	CSVGQGNSYNEQFF	TGCAGCGTCGGACAGGGGAACTCCTACAATGAGCAGTTCTTC
once	TRBJ2-3	TRBD1	TRBV5-6	CASSLVRGSDTQYF	TGTGCCAGCAGCTTGGTCAGGGGGTCCGATACGCAGTATTTT
NA	TRBJ2-5	NA	TRBV3-1/TRBV3-2	CASSPPGGWETQYF	TGTGCCAGCAGCCCCCCGGGGGGCTGGGAGACCCAGTACTTC
once	TRBJ2-1	TRBD1	TRBV7-9	CASSPRDRGLLARFF	TGTGCCAGCAGCCCCCGGGACAGGGGGCTGTTGGCGAGGTTCTTC
NA	TRBJ2-3	TRBD2	TRBV7-3	CASSPGGLTQYF	TGTGCCAGCAGCCCCGGGGGGTTGACGCAGTATTTT
few	TRBJ1-4	NA	TRBV11-2	CASSPVGGATTNEKLFF	TGTGCCAGCAGCCCGGTGGGGGGGGCCACGACTAATGAAAAACTGTTTTTT